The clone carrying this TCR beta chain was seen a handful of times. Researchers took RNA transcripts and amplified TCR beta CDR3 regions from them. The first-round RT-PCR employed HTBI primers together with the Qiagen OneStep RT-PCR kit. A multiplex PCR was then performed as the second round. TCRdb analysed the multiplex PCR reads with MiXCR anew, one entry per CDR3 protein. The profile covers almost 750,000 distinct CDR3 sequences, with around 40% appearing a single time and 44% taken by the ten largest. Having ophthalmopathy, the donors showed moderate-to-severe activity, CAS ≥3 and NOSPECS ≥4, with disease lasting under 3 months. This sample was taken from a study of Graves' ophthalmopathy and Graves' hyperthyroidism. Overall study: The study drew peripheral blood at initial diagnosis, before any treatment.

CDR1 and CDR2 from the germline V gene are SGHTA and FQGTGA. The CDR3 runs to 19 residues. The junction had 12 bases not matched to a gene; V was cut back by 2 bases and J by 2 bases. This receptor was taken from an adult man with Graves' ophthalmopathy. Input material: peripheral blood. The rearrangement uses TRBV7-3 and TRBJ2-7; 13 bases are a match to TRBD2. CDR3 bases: TGTGCCAGCAGCTTAGAGGGGAGACCGGGACTAGCGGGAACCTACGAGCAGTACTTC. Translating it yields CASSLEGRPGLAGTYEQYF.